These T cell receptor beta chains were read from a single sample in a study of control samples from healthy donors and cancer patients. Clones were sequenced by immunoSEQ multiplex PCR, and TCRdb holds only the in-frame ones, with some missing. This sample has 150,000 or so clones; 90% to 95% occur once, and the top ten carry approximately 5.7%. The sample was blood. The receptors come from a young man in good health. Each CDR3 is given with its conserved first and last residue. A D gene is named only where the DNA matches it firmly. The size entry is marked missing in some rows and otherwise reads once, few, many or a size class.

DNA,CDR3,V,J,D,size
TGTGCCAGCAGTGTTCCGGGACCAATAATTTTCACTGAAGCTTTCTTT,CASSVPGPIIFTEAFF,TRBV28,TRBJ1-1,NA,NA
TGTGCCAGCAGTCTTCGGGGTCGTTGGGAGACCCAGTACTTC,CASSLRGRWETQYF,TRBV14,TRBJ2-5,NA,NA
TGTGCCAGCAGACCGACTAGCTTCCACGAGCAGTACTTC,CASRPTSFHEQYF,TRBV6-5,TRBJ2-7,TRBD2,once
TGTGCCAGCAGCTTGGGTTGGGGAAGACAGGCCTTGAACACTGAAGCTTTCTTT,CASSLGWGRQALNTEAFF,TRBV5-4,TRBJ1-1,NA,NA
TGTGCCAGCAGTTTTAGGAATTGGACAGGGGGCCTTCGGGAGACCCAGTACTTC,CASSFRNWTGGLRETQYF,TRBV27,TRBJ2-5,TRBD1,NA
TGTGCCAGCAGCCAAGAAGGGTCGGGGGCCAACGTCCTGACTTTC,CASSQEGSGANVLTF,TRBV3-1/TRBV3-2,TRBJ2-6,NA,NA
TGTGCCAGCATCCGACCGCGGACGAACACTGAAGCTTTCTTT,CASIRPRTNTEAFF,TRBV2,TRBJ1-1,NA,NA
TGTGCCAGCAGTTACCTTGGCGGGAGGGGAGATACGCAGTATTTT,CASSYLGGRGDTQYF,TRBV6-5,TRBJ2-3,TRBD2,NA
TGCGCCAGCAGCCAGATGGGGGGAAGCGCGGGGGAAAAACTGTTTTTT,CASSQMGGSAGEKLFF,TRBV4-1,TRBJ1-4,NA,NA
TGTGCCTGGGGACAGGGACCGCAAGAGACCCAGTACTTC,CAWGQGPQETQYF,TRBV30,TRBJ2-5,TRBD1,NA
TGTGCCAGCAGCTCGCGCCTCGCGGGCACTGAAGCTTTCTTT,CASSSRLAGTEAFF,TRBV9,TRBJ1-1,NA,NA
TGTGCCAGTAGTGAACAGGTAAATCAGCCCCAGCATTTT,CASSEQVNQPQHF,TRBV19,TRBJ1-5,NA,NA
TGCGCCAGCAGCCAAGATCGGGGTAATTCACCCCTCCACTTT,CASSQDRGNSPLHF,TRBV4-1,TRBJ1-6,NA,few
TGTGCCAGCAGCGTTCAACAGGGGTTCGGGACTGAAGCTTTCTTT,CASSVQQGFGTEAFF,TRBV9,TRBJ1-1,TRBD1,NA
TGTGCCAGCACTCAAGATAACAGCTATGGCTACACCTTC,CASTQDNSYGYTF,TRBV21-1,TRBJ1-2,NA,NA
TGTGCCAGCAGTGTATCGCGTAGCGGGAGTCCTAGCTCCTACAATGAGCAGTTCTTC,CASSVSRSGSPSSYNEQFF,TRBV28,TRBJ2-1,TRBD2,once
TGTGCCTGGAGTGTACCAGGGGCGGCTTTCTTT,CAWSVPGAAFF,TRBV30,TRBJ1-1,NA,NA
TGCGCCAGCAGCCCGCAAGCAGACTCCCGCCCGCAAGAGACCCAGTACTTC,CASSPQADSRPQETQYF,TRBV4-3,TRBJ2-5,NA,once
TGTGCCAGCAGTTTAAGTGTGGGTCAGGGCAATCAGCCCCAGCATTTT,CASSLSVGQGNQPQHF,TRBV28,TRBJ1-5,NA,NA
TGTGCCAGCAGATCAGGGAGCTCCTACAATGAGCAGTTCTTC,CASRSGSSYNEQFF,TRBV28,TRBJ2-1,NA,once
TGTGCCAGCAGCCAAGTTCGGGGAATCCCCCTGATCACTGAAGCTTTCTTT,CASSQVRGIPLITEAFF,TRBV3-1/TRBV3-2,TRBJ1-1,NA,NA
TGCAGTGCTAGTACCGGATTTGACAATCAGCCCCAGCATTTT,CSASTGFDNQPQHF,TRBV20-1,TRBJ1-5,NA,NA
TGTGCCAGCAGCTTGGCCGGCGGGGAGCTGTTTTTT,CASSLAGGELFF,TRBV5-6,TRBJ2-2,NA,NA
TGCAGTGCCCCGGTTGACCTGCAGTACTTC,CSAPVDLQYF,TRBV20-1,TRBJ2-7,NA,NA
TGTGCCAGCAGCTTGGGGGGGAAGCACACTGAAGCTTTCTTT,CASSLGGKHTEAFF,TRBV5-4,TRBJ1-1,NA,NA
TGTGCCAGCTCACCGGTAGGACAGGGTCCCCTCACAGATACGCAGTATTTT,CASSPVGQGPLTDTQYF,TRBV18,TRBJ2-3,TRBD1,NA
TGTGCCAGCAGCTATGGGACAGGGAGCACAGATACGCAGTATTTT,CASSYGTGSTDTQYF,TRBV5-6,TRBJ2-3,TRBD1,once
TGTGCCAGCTCACCGGACAGGACCCATGGCTACACCTTC,CASSPDRTHGYTF,TRBV18,TRBJ1-2,TRBD1,NA
TGTGCCAGCAGCTCCTCCTGGGGGCGGGAGGATCATACGCAGTATTTT,CASSSSWGREDHTQYF,TRBV11-1,TRBJ2-3,TRBD2,NA
TGTGCCAGCAGTTACGCGAGAGACAGGGGACCAGATACGCAGTATTTT,CASSYARDRGPDTQYF,TRBV6-5,TRBJ2-3,TRBD1,NA
TGTGCCAGCACTTCTCCCGGCGGGCGCGACACTGAAGCTTTCTTT,CASTSPGGRDTEAFF,TRBV6-5,TRBJ1-1,NA,NA
TGTGCCAGCTCCCTGGTAGGGGAGACCCAGTACTTC,CASSLVGETQYF,TRBV18,TRBJ2-5,NA,NA
TGTGCCAGCAGCTTAGGGACAGGGGGTGAAGCTTTCTTT,CASSLGTGGEAFF,TRBV11-2,TRBJ1-1,TRBD1,NA
TGTGCCAGCTCACCCAAGGGGCATCAGCCCCAGCATTTT,CASSPKGHQPQHF,TRBV18,TRBJ1-5,NA,once
TGTGCCAGCACACTACTCAGCGGAGGCCGGGTACCCTACGAGCAGTACTTC,CASTLLSGGRVPYEQYF,TRBV11-2,TRBJ2-7,NA,NA
TGTGCCAGCACCCAGTCGAACACCGGGGAGCTGTTTTTT,CASTQSNTGELFF,TRBV6-6,TRBJ2-2,NA,NA
TGTGCCAGCTCACCACCCTCGGGGGGGTTCTACGAGCAGTACTTC,CASSPPSGGFYEQYF,TRBV18,TRBJ2-7,TRBD2,NA
TGCAGTGCTAGTGGTGGGACAGTCACCTACGAGCAGTACTTC,CSASGGTVTYEQYF,TRBV20-1,TRBJ2-7,TRBD1,NA
TGTGCCATTACAAATGGCAATCAGCCCCAGCATTTT,CAITNGNQPQHF,TRBV10-3,TRBJ1-5,NA,NA
TGTGCCAGCAGCGTAGTACAGGGGGCTTCGGAAGCTTTCTTT,CASSVVQGASEAFF,TRBV3-1/TRBV3-2,TRBJ1-1,TRBD1,NA
TGTGCCAGCAGTTTAGTTAGCGGGAGGCCGAACACCGGGGAGCTGTTTTTT,CASSLVSGRPNTGELFF,TRBV27,TRBJ2-2,TRBD2,once
TGTGCCAGCAGGGGGGGAGGGGGACAGAGCTATGGCTACACCTTC,CASRGGGGQSYGYTF,TRBV6-5,TRBJ1-2,TRBD1,once
TGTGCCAGCAACGAGGGGGACTCACTGAACACCGGGGAGCTGTTTTTT,CASNEGDSLNTGELFF,TRBV9,TRBJ2-2,NA,NA
TGCACCAGCAGCCAGGGGGGGGCTAGCGGGCTCGCGAACACCGGGGAGCTGTTTTTT,CTSSQGGASGLANTGELFF,TRBV1,TRBJ2-2,NA,NA
TGTGCCAGCAGTGAAGTTGTGGGGCTAGCGGGTCACGGGGCCAACGTCCTGACTTTC,CASSEVVGLAGHGANVLTF,TRBV2,TRBJ2-6,TRBD2,NA
TGTGCCAGTAGTATTAGGGACAGGATCTACGAGCAGTACTTC,CASSIRDRIYEQYF,TRBV19,TRBJ2-7,TRBD1,NA